This T cell receptor beta chain is drawn from a study of blood T cell repertoires in COVID-19. Study-wide context: Collection of acute and convalescent COVID-19 samples took place in the United States, Italy and Spain. PBMCs, B-cell-depleted T cells, or T cells were the source of the cDNA or gDNA that made up the material.

Clones were sequenced by immunoSEQ multiplex PCR, and TCRdb holds only the in-frame ones, with some missing. The table shows hundreds of thousands of clones, with around 87% occurring only once. This TCR derives from a middle-aged woman who had recovered from COVID-19. Sequencing input: peripheral blood.

The CDR3 DNA follows: TGCGCCAGCAGCTTAGGACAGGCCGGTCGGCCCCAGCATTTT. Amino acids: CASSLGQAGRPQHF. The chain has TRBV5-1 and TRBJ1-5; TRBD1 agrees at 7 bases. The CDR3 totals 14 residues. Trimming cost V 2 bases and J 9 bases; bases outside gene matches: 8. Germline CDR1 SGHRS, CDR2 YFSETQ. Supplemented by reference TRBV5-1 and TRBJ1-5, the full variable domain reads KAGVTQTPRYLIKTRGQQVTLSCSPISGHRSVSWYQQTPGQGLQFLFEYFSETQRNKGNFPGRFSGRQFSNSRSEMNVSTLELGDSALYLCASSLGQAGRPQHFGDGTRLSIL.